A single sample gave rise to the 23 T cell receptor beta chains below, sequenced in a study of beta chain features in type 1 diabetes. The isolated RNA, all of it, was reverse transcribed, so expressed TCRB transcripts were what got sequenced. The assay was immunoSEQ multiplex PCR, and TCRdb's table has in-frame clones only and misses some. The table lists fewer than 250,000 clones, more than 9% of them singletons. The specimen sequenced was naive CD4+ T cells from blood. Source of these receptors: a woman under 30 in good health.

There are a few counts of this clone. The gene calls are TRBV6-1 and TRBJ2-5; D is undetermined. The CDR3 sequence is 16 residues long. Between the trimmed V and J ends, which lost 4 bases and 2 bases, there was a span of 17 bases. In germline, CDR1 is MNHNS, CDR2 SASEGT. CDR3 region: CASSGLGAGRQETQYF. The DNA of the CDR3 is TGTGCCAGCAGTGGATTGGGCGCAGGCCGACAAGAGACCCAGTACTTC.

At least ten counts were recorded for this clone. The V and J genes are TRBV30 and TRBJ1-5, with no clear D. Trimming shortened V by 1 base and J by 1 base, and 5 bases separated the two germline ends. Germline assignment: CDR1 GTSNPN and CDR2 SVGIG (reference sequence). This CDR3 contains 13 residues. CDR3 sequence reads: CAWSGASNQPQHF. Here the CDR3 DNA reads TGTGCCTGGAGTGGGGCGAGCAATCAGCCCCAGCATTTT.

This clone was counted a few times. The chain uses TRBV28 and TRBJ2-7; D unresolved. Trimming took 6 bases from V and 2 from J, leaving 5 bases between them. Germline V gene data show CDR1 as MDHEN and CDR2 as SYDVKM. This CDR3 is built from 11 residues. The CDR3 DNA sequence: TGTGCCAGCAGCAACACCTACGAGCAGTACTTC. Its protein product is CASSNTYEQYF.

The chain uses TRBV10-3 and TRBJ2-1; 12 bases map to TRBD2. The CDR3 is made up of 14 amino acids. In germline, CDR1 is ENHRY, CDR2 SYGVKD. V trimming: 6 bases; J trimming: 13 bases; junction bases outside the gene matches: 10. CDR3 DNA sequence: TGTGCCATCAGCGAAGGACTAGCGGGACGAGAACAGTTCTTC. This codes for CAISEGLAGREQFF.

This clone was detected only a few times. In DNA form, the CDR3 reads TGTGCCAGCAGCCAAGATCAGGGACTAACCTACGAGCAGTACTTC. This codes for CASSQDQGLTYEQYF. The chain employs TRBV4-2 and TRBJ2-7, with 7 bases that match TRBD2. The CDR3 covers 15 residues. The germline V gene has CDR1 LGHNA and CDR2 YNFKEQ. The V and J ends lost 0 bases and 2 bases, in that order; junction bases with no gene match: 4.

The chain is built from TRBV30 and TRBJ2-1, with 8 positions matching TRBD2. V was clipped by 0 bases and J by 5 bases; unmatched bases: 6. Per the germline V gene, CDR1 is GTSNPN and CDR2 is SVGIG (reference sequence). The CDR3 has 15 amino acids. CDR3 region: CAWSVLAGRDNEQFF. CDR3 DNA: TGTGCCTGGAGTGTCTTAGCGGGGAGGGACAATGAGCAGTTCTTC.

The genes are TRBV5-1 and TRBJ1-2, with 10 nucleotides matching TRBD1. Germline loops: CDR1 SGHRS, CDR2 YFSETQ. V shed 4 bases and J 1 base; nucleotides not matched to a gene: 10. The CDR3 is 17 amino acids. The CDR3 DNA follows: TGCGCCAGCAGCCTTTCGGGACAGGGGAGCTATAACTATGGCTACACCTTC. As protein: CASSLSGQGSYNYGYTF.

Only a few counts were recorded for this clone. The rearrangement joins TRBV20-1 to TRBJ2-2; D is uncertain. The CDR3 contains 11 residues. The V gene lost 0 bases and the J gene lost 15 bases, with 11 bases spanning the gap. Germline values: CDR1 DFQATT, CDR2 SNEGSKA (reference sequence). The CDR3 protein is CSARDPTTVFF. The CDR3 DNA sequence: TGCAGTGCTAGAGATCCCACTACGGTGTTTTTT.

A word on this clone: This CDR3 is also generated by other DNA sequences in the sample. The chain joins TRBV19 to TRBJ1-1; the D is unclear. V was clipped by 2 bases and J by 1 base, with 5 bases between them. CDR1 is LNHDA, CDR2 SQIVND, per germline (reference sequence). The CDR3 length is 13 residues. CDR3 in DNA: TGTGCCAGTAGTATACGGGGGAACACTGAAGCTTTCTTT. Protein sequence: CASSIRGNTEAFF.

This clone was seen a few times. The chain links TRBV9 to TRBJ2-2; TRBD2 is a possible D gene (5 bases). Germline V gives CDR1 SGDLS, CDR2 YYNGEE. V lost 4 bases and J lost 0, with 10 bases in between. The CDR3 runs to 15 residues. The DNA for the CDR3 is TGTGCCAGCAGCCTACTAGATGCGAACACCGGGGAGCTGTTTTTT. Protein product: CASSLLDANTGELFF. Full variable domain (remainder filled in from reference TRBV9 and TRBJ2-2): DSGVTQTPKHLITATGQRVTLRCSPRSGDLSVYWYQQSLDQGLQFLIQYYNGEERAKGNILERFSAQQFPDLHSELNLSSLELGDSALYFCASSLLDANTGELFFGEGSRLTVL.

This clone came up a few times. The chain recombines TRBV19 with TRBJ2-6, with D possibly matching TRBD2 (5 bases). Between the trimmed V and J ends, which lost 3 bases and 0 bases, there was a span of 12 bases. CDR3 length: 17 amino acids. CDR1 and CDR2 from the germline V gene are LNHDA and SQIVND (reference sequence). The CDR3 DNA follows: TGTGCCAGTAGTATCCGGAGGACCGACTCTGGGGCCAACGTCCTGACTTTC. Protein product: CASSIRRTDSGANVLTF.

On this clone: One end of the junction fails to match germline, which may point to a read error. The chain joins TRBV5-1 to TRBJ2-2, with D possibly matching TRBD1 (5 bases). The CDR3 contains 14 residues. CDR1 is SGHRS and CDR2 is YFSETQ in the germline V gene. CDR3 amino acids: CASSLGQNNGELFF. The DNA for the CDR3 is TGCGCCAGCAGCTTGGGACAGAACAACGGGGAGCTGTTTTTT.

The chain is built from TRBV7-6 and TRBJ2-3, with D possibly being TRBD2 (5 bases). Deletions cut 3 bases from V and 0 bases from J, with 10 bases between. The V gene's germline CDR1 is SGHVS and CDR2 FNYEAQ. The CDR3 totals 15 residues. The CDR3 nucleotides are TGTGCCAGCAGCTTGTCCAGGACTAGCACAGATACGCAGTATTTT. Its protein product is CASSLSRTSTDTQYF.

J is TRBJ2-1 and V is TRBV18; D perhaps matches TRBD2 (5 bases). V gave up 2 bases and J gave up 7 bases, with 12 bases separating them. CDR3 size: 14 residues. From germline, CDR1 is KGHSH and CDR2 LQKENI. CDR3 loop: CASSPMSSGNEQFF. In DNA, the CDR3 is TGTGCCAGCTCACCAATGTCGAGCGGTAATGAGCAGTTCTTC.

The chain joins TRBV5-4 to TRBJ1-4; D is unresolved. The CDR3 consists of 15 residues. Germline V CDR1 and CDR2: SGHNT, YYREEE (reference sequence). The V and J ends lost 1 base and 0 bases respectively, with 7 bases between them. Written as DNA, the CDR3 is TGTGCCAGCAGCTTGTCAACTGCAACTAATGAAAAACTGTTTTTT. It specifies CASSLSTATNEKLFF.

V and J are TRBV6-6 and TRBJ2-7, with 7 positions matching TRBD1. The CDR3 is made up of 13 amino acids. J lost 1 base, V lost 8 bases, and 5 bases had no gene match. Germline CDR1 and CDR2: MNHNY and SVGAGI (reference sequence). Written as DNA, the CDR3 is TGTGCCAGCGGGCAGGGGGAATCCTACGAGCAGTACTTC. This translates into CASGQGESYEQYF.

This clone occurred a few times. The chain recombines TRBV7-6 with TRBJ2-1, with D maybe TRBD2 (6 bases). Looked up from germline, CDR1 is SGHVS and CDR2 is FNYEAQ. This CDR3 has 16 residues. Trimming left V 2 bases short and J 7 bases short, with 18 bases between. CDR3 residues: CASSLLAGGFTNEQFF. The CDR3 nucleotides are TGTGCCAGCAGCTTATTGGCCGGGGGTTTTACGAATGAGCAGTTCTTC. Combining the CDR3 with reference TRBV7-6 and TRBJ2-1 gives the whole variable domain GAGVSQSPRYKVTKRGQDVALRCDPISGHVSLYWYRQALGQGPEFLTYFNYEAQQDKSGLPNDRFSAERPEGSISTLTIQRTEQRDSAMYRCASSLLAGGFTNEQFFGPGTRLTVL.

The J gene is TRBJ2-2, the V gene TRBV2; 8 positions match TRBD1. In germline, CDR1 is SNHLY, CDR2 FYNNEI. This CDR3 spans 13 amino acids. The J segment lost 3 bases and the V segment lost 8 bases, leaving 2 bases of the junction unmatched. The CDR3 loop is CASRDRHTGELFF. The CDR3 DNA is TGTGCCAGCCGGGACAGGCACACCGGGGAGCTGTTTTTT.

This rearrangement joins TRBV9 to TRBJ2-3; D may be TRBD2 (6 bases). Trimming removed 0 bases at V and 4 bases at J, with 9 bases between. Germline V gene data show CDR1 as SGDLS and CDR2 as YYNGEE. CDR3 length: 14 residues. The CDR3 DNA follows: TGTGCCAGCAGCGTAGATATAGCGGCAGATACGCAGTATTTT. Translated: CASSVDIAADTQYF.

This chain joins TRBV5-6 and TRBJ2-6; D may be TRBD2 (5 bases). V lost 2 bases, J lost 0 bases, and 6 bases lay in between. The CDR3 is 15 amino acids. CDR1 and CDR2 (germline): SGHDT, YYEEEE. The CDR3 sequence: CASSFRGSGANVLTF. CDR3 DNA sequence: TGTGCCAGCAGCTTCCGGGGCTCTGGGGCCAACGTCCTGACTTTC.

The gene calls are TRBV19 and TRBJ2-1; TRBD2 agrees at 7 bases. The CDR3 sequence is 15 residues long. Germline V lookup: CDR1 LNHDA, CDR2 SQIVND (reference sequence). Losses at the gene ends were 3 bases for V and 2 bases for J; bases not matched to a gene: 4. In nucleotides, the CDR3 is TGTGCCAGTAGTATTGGGGGGGGTCCCTACAATGAGCAGTTCTTC. Protein sequence: CASSIGGGPYNEQFF.

The rearrangement uses TRBV9 and TRBJ2-7; TRBD1 is a possible D gene (5 bases). The CDR3 totals 15 residues. Trimming removed 0 bases at V and 3 bases at J, with 13 bases between. The germline CDR1 and CDR2 sequences are SGDLS and YYNGEE. Here the CDR3 reads CASSVEGATGYEQYF. The DNA of the CDR3 is TGTGCCAGCAGCGTAGAAGGGGCGACTGGCTACGAGCAGTACTTC.

To note about this clone: One base away lies a much larger clone, so this may be a sequencing read error. The chain recombines TRBV29-1 with TRBJ2-3, with TRBD1 identical over 10 bases. From germline, CDR1 is SQVTM and CDR2 ANQGSEA. This CDR3 comprises 14 residues. J was trimmed by 7 bases and V by 6 bases; bases with no gene match: 10. The CDR3 nucleotides read TGCAGCGTCCCGGACAGGGGGAGGGCAAATACGCAGTATTTT. This encodes CSVPDRGRANTQYF.